A single sample is the source of the 31 T cell receptor beta chains below, sequenced in a study of T-cell reconstitution after alpha-beta-depleted transplantation in children (dated by TCRdb to about 2016). Explained via the paper, the treatment or condition label denotes: allogeneic hematopoietic cell transplantation with graft depleted of TCRalphabeta T cells and CD19 B cells. Library construction relied on PCR. Sequencing took place on an Illumina HiSeq 2500. To normalize quantification of the TCRbeta repertoire, the TCR libraries were built with molecular barcoding that relied on unique molecular identifiers. Clones were called with MiXCR by TCRdb after fastp trimmed the public reads at Q25, and only in-frame beta chains were retained. Entries are consolidated by CDR3 protein sequence, retaining the most common genes and DNA. The sample table holds hundreds of thousands of distinct CDR3 sequences, of which about a sixth were seen once. Of the sample, 29% is held by the ten largest clones.

The specimen comprised PBMCs, mostly from graft donor cells, sampled 360 days after TCRalphabeta/CD19-depleted stem cell transplant. Receptors originate from a boy under two years old who had a stem cell transplant for Wiskott-Aldrich syndrome, so the T cells may come from the graft donor.

This clonotype turned up a few times. The chain recombines TRBV7-7 with TRBJ2-5; 7 bases agree with TRBD1. Trimming at V came to 6 bases and at J to 8 bases, leaving 9 bases not matched to a gene. From germline, CDR1 is SSHAT and CDR2 FNYEAQ (reference sequence). The CDR3 runs to 13 residues. CDR3: CASSFTTGATQYF. The CDR3 region has the DNA TGTGCCAGCAGTTTTACTACAGGGGCAACCCAGTACTTC. Drawing the rest from reference TRBV7-7 and TRBJ2-5, the complete variable domain is GAGVSQSPRYKVTKRGQDVTLRCDPISSHATLYWYQQALGQGPEFLTYFNYEAQPDKSGLPSDRFSAERPEGSISTLTIQRTEQRDSAMYRCASSFTTGATQYFGPGTRLLVL.

There are a few counts of this clonotype. The rearrangement joins TRBV12-3 or TRBV12-4 to TRBJ2-3; D ambiguous. The CDR3 contains 15 residues. V shed 4 bases and J shed 0 bases, with 11 bases lying between them. CDR3 DNA: TGTGCCAGCAGTTCCTTGCACGGGAGCACAGATACGCAGTATTTT. Protein product: CASSSLHGSTDTQYF.

V and J are TRBV27 and TRBJ2-1; D tentatively reads TRBD1 or TRBD2 (6 bases each). The CDR3 totals 13 residues. Germline CDR1 and CDR2: MNHEY and SMNVEV (reference sequence). V was clipped by 7 bases and J by 15 bases, with 22 bases between them. The CDR3 nucleotides read TGTGCCAGCACTATTTATGGGCGGGACACCCTGTTCTTC. As protein: CASTIYGRDTLFF.

This clonotype was picked up many times. The CDR3 sequence is CASSRDSNTEAFF. The CDR3 nucleotides are TGTGCCAGCAGTAGGGATTCGAACACTGAAGCTTTCTTT. The V and J genes are TRBV12-3 or TRBV12-4 and TRBJ1-1, with no clear D. The CDR3 has 13 residues. The V gene lost 5 bases and the J gene lost 1 base, with 8 bases spanning the gap.

The V call is TRBV12-3 or TRBV12-4, the J call TRBJ2-1, with TRBD1 matching 8 bases. The CDR3 has 15 amino acids. Trimming took 6 bases from V and 7 from J; bases not matched to a gene: 11. The CDR3 is CASRGIRQGSNEQFF. The CDR3 DNA reads TGTGCCAGCAGAGGAATCCGACAGGGGTCGAATGAGCAGTTCTTC.

This clonotype was observed a few times. V and J are TRBV12-3 or TRBV12-4 and TRBJ2-6; D might be TRBD2 (5 bases). The CDR3 has 16 residues. V lost 5 bases and J 0 bases, leaving 11 bases between the germline ends. This chain's CDR3 is CASSGLGVSGANVLTF. CDR3 nucleotide sequence: TGTGCCAGCAGTGGCTTGGGAGTCTCTGGGGCCAACGTCCTGACTTTC.

V and J are TRBV6-2 or TRBV6-3 and TRBJ2-3; 8 bases map to TRBD2. The CDR3 loop spans 15 amino acids. Germline CDR1 is MNHEY and CDR2 is SVGEGT. Germline trimming cut 6 bases from V and 2 bases from J; bases unmatched to any gene: 7. The CDR3 loop is CASRLAAKNTDTQYF. CDR3 DNA sequence: TGTGCCAGCAGACTAGCGGCTAAGAACACAGATACGCAGTATTTT.

This clonotype was found once. As DNA, the CDR3 is TGCAGTGCTAGCCGCCTAGCGGGCCCATCCTCCTACGAGCAGTACTTC. Amino acid sequence: CSASRLAGPSSYEQYF. V is TRBV20-1 and J is TRBJ2-7, with 8 positions matching TRBD2. Trimming took 3 bases from V and 0 from J; bases not matched to a gene: 10. The CDR3 is 16 residues long. Looked up from germline, CDR1 is DFQATT and CDR2 is SNEGSKA (reference sequence).

This rearrangement joins TRBV20-1 to TRBJ1-2, with D perhaps TRBD1 (5 bases). V dropped 0 bases and J dropped 4 bases, with 21 bases sitting between them. This CDR3 is 17 amino acids long. CDR1 and CDR2 from the germline V gene are DFQATT and SNEGSKA (reference sequence). CDR3 DNA sequence: TGCAGTGCTAGAGAGAGGGGAGGCGGGCACAGGATCTATGGCTACACCTTC. The encoded protein is CSARERGGGHRIYGYTF.

The chain is built from TRBV12-3 or TRBV12-4 and TRBJ2-3, with TRBD2 matching 15 bases. The junction had 6 bases not matched to a gene; V was cut back by 5 bases and J by 3 bases. This CDR3 spans 17 amino acids. CDR3 in amino acids: CASSPWTSGRVTDTQYF. The CDR3 DNA reads TGTGCCAGCAGTCCCTGGACTAGCGGGAGGGTAACAGATACGCAGTATTTT.

Here the CDR3 reads CAWSGGFSSNYGYTF. The CDR3, as DNA: TGTGCCTGGAGTGGGGGGTTCTCATCTAACTATGGCTACACCTTC. The J gene is TRBJ1-2, the V gene TRBV30; tentatively, D is TRBD1 (5 bases). In germline, CDR1 is GTSNPN, CDR2 SVGIG (reference sequence). The CDR3 extends over 15 amino acids. V dropped 1 base and J dropped 0 bases, with 12 bases sitting between them.

The rearrangement joins TRBV5-8 to TRBJ1-3; the D is unclear. CDR3 length: 13 amino acids. Germline CDR1 is SGHTS and CDR2 is YDEGEE. Trimming left V 5 bases short and J 2 bases short, with 8 bases between. The CDR3 protein is CASSHATGNTIYF. CDR3 DNA sequence: TGTGCCAGCAGTCACGCGACTGGAAACACCATATATTTT.

Only a few counts were recorded for this clonotype. The chain employs TRBV6-2 or TRBV6-3 and TRBJ2-5, with 9 nucleotides matching TRBD2. The CDR3 is 14 amino acids. V lost 6 bases, J lost 9 bases, and 11 bases stayed unmatched. Germline lookup yields CDR1 MNHEY and CDR2 SVGEGT. The CDR3 region is CASSPSSGVMPQYF. CDR3 DNA sequence: TGTGCCAGCAGCCCCTCTAGCGGGGTTATGCCCCAGTACTTC.

The sample holds a few counts of this clonotype. The V and J genes are TRBV20-1 and TRBJ1-2; 8 bases map to TRBD1. Trimming removed 6 bases from V and 9 bases from J; junction bases left unmatched: 6. The CDR3 runs to 11 residues. Looked up from germline, CDR1 is DFQATT and CDR2 is SNEGSKA (reference sequence). CDR3 DNA sequence: TGCAGTGCCTGGGACAGGCCGCGCTACACCTTC. Its protein is CSAWDRPRYTF.

The rearrangement uses TRBV5-1 and TRBJ2-1; tentatively, D is TRBD1 or TRBD2 (6 bases each). The CDR3 has 17 residues. CDR1 SGHRS and CDR2 YFSETQ come from the germline V gene. V was shortened by 3 bases and J by 7 bases, with 23 bases between the two germline ends. The CDR3 sequence: CASSSEGPWGAENEQFF. In DNA form, the CDR3 reads TGCGCCAGCAGCTCCGAAGGACCATGGGGGGCGGAAAATGAGCAGTTCTTC.

This clonotype was counted between two and nine times. The rearrangement links TRBV29-1 to TRBJ2-1; perhaps TRBD2 as D (6 bases). Germline CDR1 and CDR2: SQVTM and ANQGSEA. The CDR3 has 16 amino acids. Trimming cost V 3 bases and J 1 base, with 16 bases left between them. The CDR3: CSVESPFSGSYNEQFF. The CDR3 coding sequence is TGCAGCGTTGAGTCCCCCTTTAGCGGTTCCTACAATGAGCAGTTCTTC.

The CDR3 protein is CAISEFGGSYEQYF. The CDR3 nucleotides are TGTGCCATCAGTGAGTTTGGAGGGTCCTACGAGCAGTACTTC. The rearrangement links TRBV10-3 to TRBJ2-7; a possible D gene is TRBD2 (6 bases). Germline CDR1 reads ENHRY; CDR2 reads SYGVKD. Trimming removed 1 base from V and 1 base from J, with 8 bases in between. The CDR3 loop spans 14 amino acids.

This clonotype appeared a few times. The rearrangement uses TRBV20-1 and TRBJ2-7; 7 nucleotides align to TRBD1. CDR1 is DFQATT, CDR2 SNEGSKA, per germline (reference sequence). The CDR3 totals 12 residues. V gave up 3 bases and J gave up 5 bases; unmatched junction bases: 4. This CDR3 reads CSASRGGNEQYF. CDR3 DNA: TGCAGTGCTAGTCGAGGGGGCAACGAGCAGTACTTC.

This clonotype showed up just a few times. V gene TRBV24-1 combines with J gene TRBJ2-2; D perhaps matches TRBD2 (6 bases). The germline V gene encodes CDR1 KGHDR and CDR2 SFDVKD. V lost 8 bases to trimming and J lost 5 bases, with 8 bases between them. CDR3 length: 12 residues. The CDR3 nucleotides are TGTGCCACCATTAGCGGAACCGGGGAGCTGTTTTTT. It encodes CATISGTGELFF.

This clonotype was picked up a small number of times. The chain links TRBV4-1 to TRBJ2-6; D is perhaps TRBD1 (6 bases). This CDR3 region has 16 residues. Trimming took 4 bases from V and 0 from J, leaving 10 bases between them. CDR1 is MGHRA, CDR2 YSYEKL, per germline. Here the CDR3 reads CASSRWDTSGANVLTF. In nucleotides, the CDR3 is TGCGCCAGCAGCCGGTGGGACACCTCTGGGGCCAACGTCCTGACTTTC.

This clonotype was picked up a small number of times. The genes are TRBV4-2 and TRBJ2-3, with no clear D. This CDR3 spans 15 amino acids. Germline CDR1 is LGHNA and CDR2 is YNFKEQ. V gave up 0 bases and J gave up 2 bases, with 9 bases separating them. CDR3 residues: CASSQEWAHTDTQYF. In nucleotides, the CDR3 is TGTGCCAGCAGCCAAGAGTGGGCGCACACAGATACGCAGTATTTT.

This clonotype was found a few times. The rearrangement links TRBV7-8 to TRBJ2-1; 10 nucleotides match TRBD2. This CDR3 comprises 18 residues. V was pared by 5 bases and J by 3 bases, with 13 bases of the junction left unmatched. Germline assignment: CDR1 SGHVS and CDR2 FQNEAQ. The CDR3 sequence: CASSILSGGMVHYNEQFF. The CDR3 DNA reads as TGTGCCAGCAGCATACTTAGCGGGGGGATGGTGCACTACAATGAGCAGTTCTTC. Variable domain in full (rest from reference TRBV7-8 and TRBJ2-1): GAGVSQSPRYKVAKRGQDVALRCDPISGHVSLFWYQQALGQGPEFLTYFQNEAQLDKSGLPSDRFFAERPEGSVSTLKIQRTQQEDSAVYLCASSILSGGMVHYNEQFFGPGTRLTVL.

This clonotype appeared a few times. The genes are TRBV6-5 and TRBJ2-6, with no clear D. V lost 0 bases and J lost 0, with 9 bases in between. This CDR3 spans 17 amino acids. The germline CDR1 and CDR2 sequences are MNHEY and SVGAGI. The CDR3 DNA reads as TGTGCCAGCAGTTACTCGGCTTCGATCTCTGGGGCCAACGTCCTGACTTTC. It yields the protein CASSYSASISGANVLTF.

This clonotype was observed a handful of times. The V and J genes are TRBV4-1 and TRBJ2-3; 11 bases are shared with TRBD2. Germline V gene sequence: CDR1 MGHRA, CDR2 YSYEKL. The CDR3 length is 18 residues. Germline trimming cut 1 base from V and 4 bases from J; bases unmatched to any gene: 10. The CDR3, as DNA: TGCGCCAGCAGCCAAGCCCATACTAGCGGGGGTGCTGCAGATACGCAGTATTTT. Translation: CASSQAHTSGGAADTQYF.

The gene calls are TRBV5-1 and TRBJ1-1; D not certain. Trimming removed 2 bases at V and 1 base at J, with 9 bases between. CDR3 size: 14 residues. Germline loops: CDR1 SGHRS, CDR2 YFSETQ. The CDR3 reads CASSLRPPNTEAFF. The CDR3 DNA follows: TGCGCCAGCAGCTTAAGACCGCCGAACACTGAAGCTTTCTTT.

This clonotype was seen only a few times. The V call is TRBV12-3 or TRBV12-4, the J call TRBJ2-7; D might be TRBD1 (7 bases). The CDR3 runs to 15 residues. V dropped 5 bases and J dropped 3 bases, with 17 bases sitting between them. CDR3 nucleotide sequence: TGTGCCAGCAGTCCCAGACAGGGAGGAAACTACGAGCAGTACTTC. Encoded protein: CASSPRQGGNYEQYF.

The rearrangement links TRBV29-1 to TRBJ1-1; D remains ambiguous. Germline V gene sequence: CDR1 SQVTM, CDR2 ANQGSEA. This CDR3 is 12 amino acids long. The V end lost 4 bases, the J end lost 0 bases, and 6 bases lay between the germline ends. The CDR3 DNA reads as TGCAGCGTTGGACGGATGAACACTGAAGCTTTCTTT. This translates into CSVGRMNTEAFF.

The chain recombines TRBV18 with TRBJ2-5; 15 bases are shared with TRBD2. CDR3 length: 19 amino acids. In germline, CDR1 is KGHSH, CDR2 LQKENI. Trimming at V came to 1 base and at J to 0 bases, leaving 6 bases not matched to a gene. The CDR3: CASSPLAGLAGGDQETQYF. CDR3 nucleotides: TGTGCCAGCTCACCACTTGCGGGACTAGCGGGGGGAGACCAAGAGACCCAGTACTTC.

The chain uses TRBV15 and TRBJ2-1; 12 bases are shared with TRBD2. Unmatched junction bases numbered 7, after V lost 6 bases and J lost 7 bases. CDR3 size: 15 residues. CDR1 LNHNV and CDR2 YYDKDF come from the germline V gene (reference sequence). The CDR3 loop reads CATSVRTSGINEQFF. The CDR3 DNA reads TGTGCCACCAGTGTCAGGACTAGCGGGATAAATGAGCAGTTCTTC.

This clonotype showed up just a few times. The chain uses TRBV12-3 or TRBV12-4 and TRBJ2-3; D call uncertain. Trimming pared 3 bases from V and 2 bases from J, leaving 12 bases between. The CDR3 loop spans 15 amino acids. CDR3 nucleotide sequence: TGTGCCAGCAGTTTCCGCCACCTGGCCACAGATACGCAGTATTTT. Its protein product is CASSFRHLATDTQYF.

The table lists this clonotype with a few counts. The rearrangement joins TRBV29-1 to TRBJ2-2, with D uncertain. V was clipped by 7 bases and J by 1 base, with 13 bases between them. Looked up from germline, CDR1 is SQVTM and CDR2 is ANQGSEA. The CDR3 sequence is 14 residues long. This CDR3 is CSAAGPQNTGELFF. CDR3 DNA: TGCAGCGCCGCAGGACCACAGAACACCGGGGAGCTGTTTTTT.